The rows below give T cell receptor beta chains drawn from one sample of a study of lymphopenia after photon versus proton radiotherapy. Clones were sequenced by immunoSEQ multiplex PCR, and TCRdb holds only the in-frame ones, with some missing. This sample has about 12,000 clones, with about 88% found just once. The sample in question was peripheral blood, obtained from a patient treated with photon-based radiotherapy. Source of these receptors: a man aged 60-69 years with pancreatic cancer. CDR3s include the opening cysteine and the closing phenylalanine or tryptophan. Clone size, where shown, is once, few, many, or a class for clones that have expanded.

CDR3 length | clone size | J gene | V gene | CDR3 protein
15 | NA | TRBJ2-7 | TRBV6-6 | CASRRKGQGENEQYF
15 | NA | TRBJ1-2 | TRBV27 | CASSLKRQGLDGYTF
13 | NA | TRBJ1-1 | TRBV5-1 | CASSLDPNTEAFF
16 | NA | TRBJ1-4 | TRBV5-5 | CASSFRIQGAYEKLFF
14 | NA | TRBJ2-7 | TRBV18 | CASSPPPLPYEQYF
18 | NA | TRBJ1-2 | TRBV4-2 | CASSQDGDRPLGNYGYTF
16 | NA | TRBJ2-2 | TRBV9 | CASSVRGQRNTGELFF
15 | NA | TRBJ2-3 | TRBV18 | CASSPNGPSADTQYF
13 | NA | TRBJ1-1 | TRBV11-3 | CASSLGGTTEAFF
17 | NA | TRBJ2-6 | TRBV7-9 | CASRAGPMGSGANVLTF
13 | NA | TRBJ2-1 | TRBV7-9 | CASSSRMNNEQFF
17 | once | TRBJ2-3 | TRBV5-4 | CASSLVVSSGGANTQYF
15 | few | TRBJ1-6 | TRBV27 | CASSSPFGVGSPLHF
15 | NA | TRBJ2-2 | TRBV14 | CASSVQDSTIGELFF
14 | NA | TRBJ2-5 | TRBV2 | CASSEARGQETQYF
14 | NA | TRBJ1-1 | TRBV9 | CASSVSGGNTEAFF
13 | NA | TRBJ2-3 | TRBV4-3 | CASSQDQTDTQYF
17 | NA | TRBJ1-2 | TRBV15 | CATSRGGAGQANYGYTF
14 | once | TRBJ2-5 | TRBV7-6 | CASSLLAGEETQYF
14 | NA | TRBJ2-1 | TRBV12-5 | CASGLSDAYNEQFF
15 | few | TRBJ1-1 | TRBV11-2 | CASSALGDVFTEAFF
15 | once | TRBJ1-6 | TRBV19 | CAAARSAAYNSPLHF
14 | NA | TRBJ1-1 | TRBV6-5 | CATYLTGMNTEAFF
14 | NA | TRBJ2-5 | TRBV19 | CASSTWEFQETQYF
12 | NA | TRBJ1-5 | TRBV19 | CASSIRAQPQHF
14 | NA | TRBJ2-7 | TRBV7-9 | CASSVSGTDYEQYF
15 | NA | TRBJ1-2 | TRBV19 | CASTTNLQGSYGYTF
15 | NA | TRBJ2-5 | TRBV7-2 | CASSLGRHLGETQYF
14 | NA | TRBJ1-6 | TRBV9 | CASSSTGRSSPLHF
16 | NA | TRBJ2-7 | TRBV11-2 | CASTVYGGGTSYEQYF
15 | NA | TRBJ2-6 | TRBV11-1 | CASSLAFGGANVLTF
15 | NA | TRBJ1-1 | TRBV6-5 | CAFPRRGLSDTEAFF
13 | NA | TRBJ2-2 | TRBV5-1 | CASSRANTGELFF
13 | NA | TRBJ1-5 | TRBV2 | CASSEALFGPQHF
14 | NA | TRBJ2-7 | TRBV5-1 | CASSPPLAGGRQYF
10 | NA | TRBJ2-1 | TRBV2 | CASGGTEPFF
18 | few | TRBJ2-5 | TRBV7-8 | CASSSGKTSGGLRETQYF
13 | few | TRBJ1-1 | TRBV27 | CASRQQGYTEAFF
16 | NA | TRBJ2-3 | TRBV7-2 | CASSLGASREMDTQYF
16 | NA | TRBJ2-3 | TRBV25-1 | CASSPGQGGVTDTQYF
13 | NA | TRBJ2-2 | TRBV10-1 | CASSDRDTGELFF
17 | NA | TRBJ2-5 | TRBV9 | CASSEGSTSGVSETQYF
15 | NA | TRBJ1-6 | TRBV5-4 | CASSLEEGQYSPLHF
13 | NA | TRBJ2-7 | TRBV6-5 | CASSYNGWVEQYF
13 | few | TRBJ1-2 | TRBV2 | CASSVEAAYGYTF
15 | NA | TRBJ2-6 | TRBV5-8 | CASSLGRSGANVLTF
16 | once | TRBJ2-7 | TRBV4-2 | CASSQAVFGGTYEQYF
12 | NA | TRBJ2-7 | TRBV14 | CASSQAWREQYF
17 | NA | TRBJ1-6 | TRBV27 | CASSFQSSTGQAVALHF
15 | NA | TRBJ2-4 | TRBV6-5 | CASSYSDSAKNIQYF
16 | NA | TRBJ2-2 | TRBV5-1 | CASSLDGGRPTGELFF
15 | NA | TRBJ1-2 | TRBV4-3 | CASSQGGGLNYGYTF